The rows below give T cell receptor beta chains drawn from one sample of a study of shared clonotypes between healthy human individuals. Generated by immunoSEQ multiplex PCR, the TCRdb table keeps only in-frame clones and is missing some. The repertoire holds roughly 650,000 clones, with more than 95% as singletons. The sequenced sample was naive CD4+ T cells sorted from blood. The receptor source for this set is a woman under 40 in good health. The CDR3 runs from the conserved cysteine through the conserved F or W. A D gene is named only where the DNA matches it firmly. Clone size is shown for a subset of rows, as once, few, many or a class of expanded clone.

size,length,J,D,V,CDR3,DNA
.,16,TRBJ1-2,TRBD1,TRBV14,CASSQDLPGTGYGYTF,TGTGCCAGCAGCCAAGATCTACCTGGGACAGGCTATGGCTACACCTTC
.,14,TRBJ1-1,.,TRBV30,CAWSSGTLNTEAFF,TGTGCCTGGAGTTCGGGGACGTTGAACACTGAAGCTTTCTTT
.,13,TRBJ2-3,.,TRBV10-2,CASSDSGTYTQYF,TGCGCCAGCAGTGATTCAGGGACGTATACGCAGTATTTT
once,14,TRBJ1-5,.,TRBV18,CASSHGALNQPQHF,TGTGCCAGCTCGCACGGGGCTCTCAATCAGCCCCAGCATTTT
.,14,TRBJ1-4,.,TRBV28,CASSNSATNEKLFF,TGTGCCAGCAGCAACAGTGCAACTAATGAAAAACTGTTTTTT
.,15,TRBJ2-1,TRBD2,TRBV5-4,CASSLDSGSNNEQFF,TGTGCCAGCAGCTTGGATAGCGGGAGTAACAATGAGCAGTTCTTC
.,12,TRBJ2-7,.,TRBV5-4,CASSLTTYEQYF,TGTGCCAGCAGCCTTACCACTTACGAGCAGTACTTC
few,13,TRBJ1-2,TRBD1,TRBV28,CASSPGTGDGYTF,TGTGCCAGCAGTCCCGGGACAGGGGATGGCTACACCTTC
.,13,TRBJ1-1,.,TRBV28,CAGSFGGNTEAFF,TGTGCCGGATCTTTCGGGGGTAACACTGAAGCTTTCTTT
.,15,TRBJ1-5,.,TRBV9,CASSGGLGVVQPQHF,TGTGCCAGCAGCGGGGGACTGGGAGTAGTTCAGCCCCAGCATTTT
.,14,TRBJ2-7,TRBD2,TRBV11-1,CASSLASSGYEQYF,TGTGCCAGCAGCTTAGCTTCTAGCGGTTACGAGCAGTACTTC
.,11,TRBJ1-2,.,TRBV20-1,CSAGNRYGYTF,TGCAGTGCGGGAAATCGGTATGGCTACACCTTC
.,15,TRBJ1-5,.,TRBV10-1,CATLSQGYSNQPQHF,TGCGCCACCCTTTCGCAGGGATACAGCAATCAGCCCCAGCATTTT
.,13,TRBJ2-4,.,TRBV28,CASSSHTKNIQYF,TGTGCCAGCAGTTCACACACCAAAAACATTCAGTACTTC
.,15,TRBJ2-7,.,TRBV27,CASSLTWQGFYGQYF,TGTGCCAGCAGTTTAACATGGCAGGGGTTCTACGGGCAGTACTTC
once,15,TRBJ1-3,TRBD1,TRBV6-5,CASSTGGTLRNTIYF,TGTGCCAGCAGTACAGGGGGCACCCTTCGAAACACCATATATTTT
.,17,TRBJ1-4,.,TRBV5-1,CASSLSLSRGALEKLFF,TGCGCCAGCAGCCTCAGTCTCTCACGGGGCGCGCTAGAAAAACTGTTTTTT
.,12,TRBJ2-7,.,TRBV21-1,CASSIKFYEQYF,TGTGCCAGCAGCATAAAGTTCTACGAGCAGTACTTC
.,15,TRBJ2-1,.,TRBV18,CASSPPGGTYNEQFF,TGTGCCAGCTCACCACCTGGAGGGACCTACAATGAGCAGTTCTTC
once,15,TRBJ2-3,TRBD2,TRBV27,CASSLLAVGTDTQYF,TGTGCCAGCAGTTTACTAGCGGTAGGCACAGATACGCAGTATTTT
once,17,TRBJ2-1,TRBD2,TRBV7-6,CASQTSYSGSSYNEQFF,TGTGCCAGCCAAACCTCCTACAGCGGGAGCTCCTACAATGAGCAGTTCTTC
.,16,TRBJ2-5,.,TRBV2,CASSPPRGTGLETQYF,TGTGCCAGCAGCCCTCCCCGGGGAACAGGGCTGGAGACCCAGTACTTC